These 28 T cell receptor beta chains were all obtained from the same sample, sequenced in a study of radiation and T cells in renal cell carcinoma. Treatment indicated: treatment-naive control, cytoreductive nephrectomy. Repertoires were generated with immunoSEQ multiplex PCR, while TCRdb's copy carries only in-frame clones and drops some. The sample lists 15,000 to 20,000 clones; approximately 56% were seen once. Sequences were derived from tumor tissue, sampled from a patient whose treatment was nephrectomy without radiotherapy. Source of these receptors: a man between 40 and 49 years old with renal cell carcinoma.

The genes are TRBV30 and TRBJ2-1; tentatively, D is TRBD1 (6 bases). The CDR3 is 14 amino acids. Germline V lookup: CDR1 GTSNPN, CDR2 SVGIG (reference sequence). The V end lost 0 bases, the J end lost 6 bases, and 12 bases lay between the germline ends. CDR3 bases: TGTGCCTGGAGTGTCGGTCAGGGGCTCAATGAGCAGTTCTTC. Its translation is CAWSVGQGLNEQFF.

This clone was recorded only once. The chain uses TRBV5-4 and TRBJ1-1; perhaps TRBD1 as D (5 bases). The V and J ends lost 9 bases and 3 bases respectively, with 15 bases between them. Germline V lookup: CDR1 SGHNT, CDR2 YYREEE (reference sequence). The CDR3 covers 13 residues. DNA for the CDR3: TGTGCCACACTCTCTTGGGGGGACACTGAAGCTTTCTTT. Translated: CATLSWGDTEAFF.

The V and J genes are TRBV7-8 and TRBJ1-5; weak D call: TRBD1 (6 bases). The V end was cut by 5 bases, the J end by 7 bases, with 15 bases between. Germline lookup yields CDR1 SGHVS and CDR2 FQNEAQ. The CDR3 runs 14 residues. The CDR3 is CASSPAGGAQPQHF. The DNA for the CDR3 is TGTGCCAGCAGCCCCGCGGGGGGCGCCCAGCCCCAGCATTTT.

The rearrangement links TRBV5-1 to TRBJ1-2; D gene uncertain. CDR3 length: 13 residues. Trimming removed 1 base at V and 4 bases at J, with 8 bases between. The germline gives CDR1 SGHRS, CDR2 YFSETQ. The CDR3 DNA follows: TGCGCCAGCAGCTTGTTAGGGTCCTATGGCTACACCTTC. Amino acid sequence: CASSLLGSYGYTF.

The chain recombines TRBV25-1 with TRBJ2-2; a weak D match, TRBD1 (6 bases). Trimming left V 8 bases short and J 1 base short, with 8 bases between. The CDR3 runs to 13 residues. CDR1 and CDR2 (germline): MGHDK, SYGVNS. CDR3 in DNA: TGTGCCAGCTCGGACAGGAACACCGGGGAGCTGTTTTTT. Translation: CASSDRNTGELFF.

CDR3 sequence (DNA): TGTGCCAGCAGCGTAGCTATTGGACAGGGGCACGATGAGCAGTTCTTC. Translating it yields CASSVAIGQGHDEQFF. J is TRBJ2-1 and V is TRBV9; the match to TRBD1 covers 9 bases. There are 16 residues in the CDR3. V shed 0 bases and J 8 bases; nucleotides not matched to a gene: 9. Germline lookup yields CDR1 SGDLS and CDR2 YYNGEE. Looking up the rest from reference TRBV9 and TRBJ2-1 gives the full variable domain: DSGVTQTPKHLITATGQRVTLRCSPRSGDLSVYWYQQSLDQGLQFLIQYYNGEERAKGNILERFSAQQFPDLHSELNLSSLELGDSALYFCASSVAIGQGHDEQFFGPGTRLTVL.

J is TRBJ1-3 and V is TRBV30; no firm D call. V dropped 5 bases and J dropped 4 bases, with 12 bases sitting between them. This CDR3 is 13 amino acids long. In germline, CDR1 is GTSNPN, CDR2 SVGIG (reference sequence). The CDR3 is CAWGFQAGNTIYF. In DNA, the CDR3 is TGTGCCTGGGGGTTCCAGGCGGGAAACACCATATATTTT.

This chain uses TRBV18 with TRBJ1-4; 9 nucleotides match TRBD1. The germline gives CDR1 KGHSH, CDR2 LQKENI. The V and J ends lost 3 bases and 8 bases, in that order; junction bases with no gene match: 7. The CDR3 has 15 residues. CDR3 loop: CASSPWDRVEEKLFF. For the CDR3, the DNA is TGTGCCAGCTCACCCTGGGACAGGGTGGAAGAAAAACTGTTTTTT. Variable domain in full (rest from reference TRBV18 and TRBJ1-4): NAGVMQNPRHLVRRRGQEARLRCSPMKGHSHVYWYRQLPEEGLKFMVYLQKENIIDESGMPKERFSAEFPKEGPSILRIQQVVRGDSAAYFCASSPWDRVEEKLFFGSGTQLSVL.

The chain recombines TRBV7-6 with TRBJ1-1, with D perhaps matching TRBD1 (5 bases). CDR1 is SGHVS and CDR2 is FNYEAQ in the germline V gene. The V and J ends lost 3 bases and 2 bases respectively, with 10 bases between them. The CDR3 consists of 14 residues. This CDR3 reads CASSFIRGNTEAFF. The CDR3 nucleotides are TGTGCCAGCAGCTTCATAAGGGGAAACACTGAAGCTTTCTTT.

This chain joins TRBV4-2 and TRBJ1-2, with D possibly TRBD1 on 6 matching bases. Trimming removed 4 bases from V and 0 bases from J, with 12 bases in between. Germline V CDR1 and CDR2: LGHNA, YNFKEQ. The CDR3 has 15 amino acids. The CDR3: CASSRSRTANYGYTF. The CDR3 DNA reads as TGTGCCAGCAGCCGGTCCCGGACAGCTAACTATGGCTACACCTTC.

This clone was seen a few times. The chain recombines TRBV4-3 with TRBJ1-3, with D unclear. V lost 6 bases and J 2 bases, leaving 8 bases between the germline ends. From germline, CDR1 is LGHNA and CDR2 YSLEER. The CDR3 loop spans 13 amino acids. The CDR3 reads CASSQDTGNTIYF. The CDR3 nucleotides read TGCGCCAGCAGTCAGGATACTGGAAACACCATATATTTT.

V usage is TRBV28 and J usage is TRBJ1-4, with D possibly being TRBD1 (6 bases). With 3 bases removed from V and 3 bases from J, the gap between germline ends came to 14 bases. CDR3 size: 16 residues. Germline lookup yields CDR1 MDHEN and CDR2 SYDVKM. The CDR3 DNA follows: TGTGCCAGCAGTTTTAGGAGAGCAGGGGCTAATGAAAAACTGTTTTTT. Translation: CASSFRRAGANEKLFF.

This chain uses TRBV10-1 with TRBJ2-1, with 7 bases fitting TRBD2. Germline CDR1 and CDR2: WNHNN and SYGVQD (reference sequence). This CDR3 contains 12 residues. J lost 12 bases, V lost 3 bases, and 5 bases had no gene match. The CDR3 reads CASSDWGLSQFF. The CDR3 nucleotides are TGCGCCAGCAGTGATTGGGGACTATCGCAGTTCTTC.

The CDR3 spells CASSLSTNAGYEQYF. The DNA of the CDR3 is TGTGCCAGCAGCTTATCCACCAACGCCGGGTACGAGCAGTACTTC. The chain carries TRBV7-9 and TRBJ2-7, with no clear D. CDR3 length equals 15 residues. V gave up 2 bases and J gave up 4 bases, with 15 bases separating them. Germline V lookup: CDR1 SEHNR, CDR2 FQNEAQ (reference sequence).

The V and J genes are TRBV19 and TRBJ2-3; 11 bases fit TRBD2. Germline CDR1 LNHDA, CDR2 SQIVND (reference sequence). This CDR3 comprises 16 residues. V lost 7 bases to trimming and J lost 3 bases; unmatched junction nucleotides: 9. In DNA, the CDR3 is TGTGCCAGTACCCTCGACCCTAGCGGGGGGACAGATACGCAGTATTTT. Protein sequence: CASTLDPSGGTDTQYF.

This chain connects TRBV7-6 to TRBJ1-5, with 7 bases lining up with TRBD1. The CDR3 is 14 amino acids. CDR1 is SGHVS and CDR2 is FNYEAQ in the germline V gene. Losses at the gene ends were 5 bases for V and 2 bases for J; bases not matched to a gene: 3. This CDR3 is CASSRGQGNQPQHF. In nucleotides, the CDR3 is TGTGCCAGCAGCCGTGGACAGGGCAATCAGCCCCAGCATTTT.

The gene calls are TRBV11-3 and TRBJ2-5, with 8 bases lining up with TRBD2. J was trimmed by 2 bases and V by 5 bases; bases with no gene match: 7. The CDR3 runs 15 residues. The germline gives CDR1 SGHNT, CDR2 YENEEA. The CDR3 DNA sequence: TGTGCCAGCAGCCCTGGTAGCGGGGTTCAAGAGACCCAGTACTTC. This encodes CASSPGSGVQETQYF.

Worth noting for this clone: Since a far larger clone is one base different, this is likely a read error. The CDR3 DNA reads as TGCGCCAGCAGCCGTGGATCCATAGGGGGCCTGAACACTGAAGCTTTCTTT. Residues: CASSRGSIGGLNTEAFF. The chain is built from TRBV5-1 and TRBJ1-1; 7 nucleotides match TRBD1. The CDR3 has 17 amino acids. Germline V gives CDR1 SGHRS, CDR2 YFSETQ. V lost 4 bases to trimming and J lost 0 bases; unmatched junction nucleotides: 12.

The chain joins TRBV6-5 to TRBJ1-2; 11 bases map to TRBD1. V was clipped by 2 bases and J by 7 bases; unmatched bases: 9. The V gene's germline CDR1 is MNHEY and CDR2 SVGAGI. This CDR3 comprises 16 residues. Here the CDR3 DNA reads TGTGCCAGCAGTTACCTTTATGGACAGGGGGCGTTTGGCTACACCTTC. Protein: CASSYLYGQGAFGYTF.

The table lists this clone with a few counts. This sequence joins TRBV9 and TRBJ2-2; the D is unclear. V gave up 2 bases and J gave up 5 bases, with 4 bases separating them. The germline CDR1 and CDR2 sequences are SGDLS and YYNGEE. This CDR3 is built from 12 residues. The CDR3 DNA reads TGTGCCAGCAGCGTCCGGACCGGGGAGCTGTTTTTT. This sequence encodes CASSVRTGELFF.

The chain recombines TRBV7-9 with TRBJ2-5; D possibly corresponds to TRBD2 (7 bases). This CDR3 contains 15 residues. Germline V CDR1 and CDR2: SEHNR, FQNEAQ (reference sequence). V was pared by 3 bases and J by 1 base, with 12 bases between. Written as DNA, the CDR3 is TGTGCCAGCAGCTTGGCGGGGGCATCCCAAGAGACCCAGTACTTC. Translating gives CASSLAGASQETQYF.

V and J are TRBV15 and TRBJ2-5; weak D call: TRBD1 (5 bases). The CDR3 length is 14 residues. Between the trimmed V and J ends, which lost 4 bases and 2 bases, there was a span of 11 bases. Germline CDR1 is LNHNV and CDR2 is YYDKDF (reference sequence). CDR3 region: CATSTFDRQETQYF. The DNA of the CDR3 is TGTGCCACCAGCACCTTTGACAGACAAGAGACCCAGTACTTC.

CDR3 sequence (DNA): TGTGCCAGCAGCTACAGGGACAGGGGGTTCAATGAGCAGTTCTTC. This encodes CASSYRDRGFNEQFF. The chain joins TRBV5-6 to TRBJ2-1, with 11 nucleotides matching TRBD1. CDR3 size: 15 residues. Germline V gives CDR1 SGHDT, CDR2 YYEEEE. Trimming at V came to 3 bases and at J to 6 bases, leaving 5 bases not matched to a gene.

The CDR3 reads CASSDGGVETQYF. The CDR3 DNA sequence: TGCGCCAGCAGTGACGGGGGTGTGGAGACCCAGTACTTC. The V and J genes are TRBV10-1 and TRBJ2-5; D possibly corresponds to TRBD2 (6 bases). The CDR3 covers 13 residues. Germline values: CDR1 WNHNN, CDR2 SYGVQD (reference sequence). Trimming cost V 3 bases and J 5 bases, with 10 bases left between them.

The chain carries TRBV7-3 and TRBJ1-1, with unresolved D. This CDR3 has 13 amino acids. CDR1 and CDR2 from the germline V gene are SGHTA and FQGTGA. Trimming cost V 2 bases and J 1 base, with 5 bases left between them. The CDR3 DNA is TGTGCCAGCAGCTTATGGGGGAACACTGAAGCTTTCTTT. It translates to CASSLWGNTEAFF.

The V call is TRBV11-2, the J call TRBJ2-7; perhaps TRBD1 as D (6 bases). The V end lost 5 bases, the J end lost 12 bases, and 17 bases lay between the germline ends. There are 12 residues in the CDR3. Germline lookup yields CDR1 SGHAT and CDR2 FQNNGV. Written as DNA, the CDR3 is TGTGCCAGCAGCCCTCCGGGACAACCGATGTACTTC. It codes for CASSPPGQPMYF.

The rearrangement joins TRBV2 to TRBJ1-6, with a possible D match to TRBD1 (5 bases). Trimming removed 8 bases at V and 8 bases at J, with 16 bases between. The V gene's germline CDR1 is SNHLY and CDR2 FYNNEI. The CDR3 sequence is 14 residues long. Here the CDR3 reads CASAATDGHSPLHF. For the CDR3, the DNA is TGTGCCAGCGCTGCGACAGACGGGCATTCACCCCTCCACTTT.

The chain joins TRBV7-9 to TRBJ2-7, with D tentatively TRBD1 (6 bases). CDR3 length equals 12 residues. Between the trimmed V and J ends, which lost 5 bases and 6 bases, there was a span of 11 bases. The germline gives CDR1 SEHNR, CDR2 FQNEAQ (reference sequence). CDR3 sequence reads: CASSQGGTEQYF. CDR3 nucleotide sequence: TGTGCCAGCAGCCAAGGGGGTACCGAGCAGTACTTC.